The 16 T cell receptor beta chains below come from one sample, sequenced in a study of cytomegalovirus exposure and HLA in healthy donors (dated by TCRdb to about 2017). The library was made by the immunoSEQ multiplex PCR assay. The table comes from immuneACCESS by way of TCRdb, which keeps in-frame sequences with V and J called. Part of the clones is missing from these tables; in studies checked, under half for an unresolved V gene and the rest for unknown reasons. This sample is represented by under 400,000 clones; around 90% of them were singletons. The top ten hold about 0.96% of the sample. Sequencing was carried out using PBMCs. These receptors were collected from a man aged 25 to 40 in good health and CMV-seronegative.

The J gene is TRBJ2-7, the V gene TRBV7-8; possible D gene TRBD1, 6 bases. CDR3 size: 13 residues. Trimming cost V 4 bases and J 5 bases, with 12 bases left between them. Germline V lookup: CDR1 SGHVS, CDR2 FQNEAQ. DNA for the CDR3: TGTGCCAGCAGCTCCCCTACAGGGAACGAGCAGTACTTC. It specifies CASSSPTGNEQYF.

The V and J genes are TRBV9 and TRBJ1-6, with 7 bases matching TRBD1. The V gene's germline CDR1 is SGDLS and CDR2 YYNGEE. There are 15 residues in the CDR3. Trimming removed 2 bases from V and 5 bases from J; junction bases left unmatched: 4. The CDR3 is CASSVDRDHNSPLHF. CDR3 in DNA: TGTGCCAGCAGCGTTGACAGGGATCATAATTCACCCCTCCACTTT. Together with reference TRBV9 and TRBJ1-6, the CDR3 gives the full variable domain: DSGVTQTPKHLITATGQRVTLRCSPRSGDLSVYWYQQSLDQGLQFLIQYYNGEERAKGNILERFSAQQFPDLHSELNLSSLELGDSALYFCASSVDRDHNSPLHFGNGTRLTVT.

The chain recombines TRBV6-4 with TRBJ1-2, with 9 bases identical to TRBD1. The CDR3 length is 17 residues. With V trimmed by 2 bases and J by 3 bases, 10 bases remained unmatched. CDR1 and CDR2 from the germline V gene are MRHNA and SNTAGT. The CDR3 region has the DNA TGTGCCAGCAGTGACCGCCCGGGGACAGGGCTGTACTATGGCTACACCTTC. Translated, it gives CASSDRPGTGLYYGYTF.

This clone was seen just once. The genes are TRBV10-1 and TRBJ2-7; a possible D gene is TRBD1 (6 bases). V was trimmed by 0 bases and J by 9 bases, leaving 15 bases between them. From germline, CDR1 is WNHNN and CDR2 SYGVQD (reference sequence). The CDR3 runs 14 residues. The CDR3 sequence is CASSESVIQGPQYF. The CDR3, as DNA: TGCGCCAGCAGTGAGTCGGTAATACAGGGTCCGCAGTACTTC.

The CDR3 loop is CASSQGNEQYF. Here the CDR3 DNA reads TGTGCCAGCAGCCAGGGGAACGAGCAGTACTTC. The chain employs TRBV9 and TRBJ2-7; D is perhaps TRBD1 (6 bases). This CDR3 contains 11 residues. V shed 4 bases and J shed 5 bases, with 7 bases lying between them. Germline values: CDR1 SGDLS, CDR2 YYNGEE.

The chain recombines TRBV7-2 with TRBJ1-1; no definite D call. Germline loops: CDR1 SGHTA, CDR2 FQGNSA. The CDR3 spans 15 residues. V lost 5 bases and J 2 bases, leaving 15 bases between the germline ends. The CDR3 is CASSQQFRLNTEAFF. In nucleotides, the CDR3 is TGTGCCAGCAGCCAACAGTTTCGGTTAAACACTGAAGCTTTCTTT.

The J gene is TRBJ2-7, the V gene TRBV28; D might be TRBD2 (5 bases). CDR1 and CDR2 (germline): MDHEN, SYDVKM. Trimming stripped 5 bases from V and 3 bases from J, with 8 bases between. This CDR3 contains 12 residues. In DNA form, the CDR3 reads TGTGCCAGCAGTGGGGAGCTCTACGAGCAGTACTTC. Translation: CASSGELYEQYF. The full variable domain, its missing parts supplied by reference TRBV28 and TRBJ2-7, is DVKVTQSSRYLVKRTGEKVFLECVQDMDHENMFWYRQDPGLGLRLIYFSYDVKMKEKGDIPEGYSVSREKKERFSLILESASTNQTSMYLCASSGELYEQYFGPGTRLTVT.

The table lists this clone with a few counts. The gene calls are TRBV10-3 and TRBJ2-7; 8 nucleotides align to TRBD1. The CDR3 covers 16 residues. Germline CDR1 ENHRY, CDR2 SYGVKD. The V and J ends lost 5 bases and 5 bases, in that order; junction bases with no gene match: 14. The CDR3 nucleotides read TGTGCCATCAGTTTCACCCCAGGGGCAGGGGGCGACGAGCAGTACTTC. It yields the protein CAISFTPGAGGDEQYF.

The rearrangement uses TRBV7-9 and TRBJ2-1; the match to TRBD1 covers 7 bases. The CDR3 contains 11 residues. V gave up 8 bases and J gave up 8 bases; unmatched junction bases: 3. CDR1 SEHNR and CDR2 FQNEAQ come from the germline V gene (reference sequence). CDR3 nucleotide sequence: TGTGCCAGCTCGCAGGGGGATGAGCAGTTCTTC. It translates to CASSQGDEQFF.

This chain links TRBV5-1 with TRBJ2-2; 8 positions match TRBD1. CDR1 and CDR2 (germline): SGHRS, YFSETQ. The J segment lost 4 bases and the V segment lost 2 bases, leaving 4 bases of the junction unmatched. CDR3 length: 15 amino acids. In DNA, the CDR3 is TGCGCCAGCAGCTTAAGGACAGGGCCCACCGGGGAGCTGTTTTTT. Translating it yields CASSLRTGPTGELFF.

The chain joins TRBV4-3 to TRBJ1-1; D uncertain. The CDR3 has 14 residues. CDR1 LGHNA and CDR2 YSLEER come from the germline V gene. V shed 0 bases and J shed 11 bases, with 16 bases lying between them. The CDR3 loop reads CASSQEWSASGAFF. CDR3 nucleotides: TGCGCCAGCAGCCAAGAGTGGTCAGCAAGCGGGGCTTTCTTT.

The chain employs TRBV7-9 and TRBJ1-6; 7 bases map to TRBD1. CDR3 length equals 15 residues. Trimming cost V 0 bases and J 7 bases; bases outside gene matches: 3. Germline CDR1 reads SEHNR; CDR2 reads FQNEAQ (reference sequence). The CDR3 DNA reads TGTGCCAGCAGCTTAGCAACAGGGGCGAATTCACCCCTCCACTTT. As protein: CASSLATGANSPLHF.

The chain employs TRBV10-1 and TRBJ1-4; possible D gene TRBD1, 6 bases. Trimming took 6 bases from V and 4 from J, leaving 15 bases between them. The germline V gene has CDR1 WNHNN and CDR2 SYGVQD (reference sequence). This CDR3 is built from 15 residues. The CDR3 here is CASSDRRGSNEKLFF. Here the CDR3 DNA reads TGCGCCAGCAGCGACAGGCGCGGTAGTAATGAAAAACTGTTTTTT.

In nucleotides, the CDR3 is TGCAGTGCCCATTACAGCACTGAAGCTTTCTTT. It is translated as CSAHYSTEAFF. The chain uses TRBV20-1 and TRBJ1-1; D uncertain. The CDR3 extends over 11 amino acids. V was shortened by 6 bases and J by 4 bases, with 9 bases between the two germline ends. Germline V gene sequence: CDR1 DFQATT, CDR2 SNEGSKA (reference sequence).

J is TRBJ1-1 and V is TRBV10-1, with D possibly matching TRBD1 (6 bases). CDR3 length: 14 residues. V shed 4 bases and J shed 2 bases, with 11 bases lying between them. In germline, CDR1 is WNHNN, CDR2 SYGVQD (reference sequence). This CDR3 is CASSAGHLNTEAFF. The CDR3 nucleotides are TGCGCCAGCAGTGCGGGACATTTAAACACTGAAGCTTTCTTT.

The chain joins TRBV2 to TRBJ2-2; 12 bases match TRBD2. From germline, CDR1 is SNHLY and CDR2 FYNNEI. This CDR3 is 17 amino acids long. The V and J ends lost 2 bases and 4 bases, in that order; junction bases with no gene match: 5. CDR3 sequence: CASSESGLAGTTGELFF. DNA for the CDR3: TGTGCCAGCAGTGAATCCGGACTAGCGGGGACCACCGGGGAGCTGTTTTTT.